These 15 T cell receptor beta chains were sequenced from one sample in a study of CD8 T cells in ankylosing spondylitis. Study observations and caveats: Among TCR beta sequences, a motif of several highly homologous variants appeared characteristic of ankylosing spondylitis blood.

These receptors have no identified antigens. Via MiXCR, TCRdb re-called the 5' RACE reads, giving one row per CDR3 protein. This table has about 400,000 distinct CDR3 sequences, approximately 20% appearing once. The sample was blood, either unsorted or a sorted T cell fraction (not recorded which). The source of these receptors is a male donor with ankylosing spondylitis.

This clonotype has only a few counts. The V call is TRBV20-1, the J call TRBJ2-5, with 14 bases that match TRBD2. The CDR3 is made up of 17 amino acids. Germline-derived CDR1 and CDR2 are DFQATT and SNEGSKA (reference sequence). Trimming at V came to 6 bases and at J to 5 bases, leaving 14 bases not matched to a gene. The CDR3 nucleotides read TGCAGTGCCCGACCCCGAGGAGGGACTAGCGGGAGCGAGACCCAGTACTTC. Protein sequence: CSARPRGGTSGSETQYF.

V usage is TRBV6-1 and J usage is TRBJ1-5; a possible D gene is TRBD1 (5 bases). The CDR3 runs to 14 residues. The germline CDR1 and CDR2 sequences are MNHNS and SASEGT. Trimming stripped 2 bases from V and 6 bases from J, with 11 bases between. The CDR3 loop is CASSESTGGQPQHF. CDR3 sequence (DNA): TGTGCCAGCAGTGAATCAACAGGCGGTCAGCCCCAGCATTTT.

This chain links TRBV4-1 with TRBJ2-1; 8 positions agree with TRBD2. Germline-derived CDR1 and CDR2 are MGHRA and YSYEKL. With 2 bases clipped from V and 5 bases from J, the junction kept 5 bases outside the gene matches. The CDR3 is 15 amino acids. The CDR3 sequence: CASSQRTSLDNEQFF. CDR3 coding DNA: TGCGCCAGCAGCCAAAGGACTAGCCTCGACAATGAGCAGTTCTTC.

This clonotype was counted a single time. V usage is TRBV4-3 and J usage is TRBJ1-5; tentatively, D is TRBD1 (5 bases). The germline V gene encodes CDR1 LGHNA and CDR2 YSLEER. The CDR3 is 15 amino acids. The ends were cut back, 4 bases at V and 0 bases at J, with 10 bases in the middle. The CDR3, as DNA: TGCGCCAGCAGCCCGGGGGAAGGTAGCAATCAGCCCCAGCATTTT. This sequence encodes CASSPGEGSNQPQHF.

In this sample, this clonotype turned up once. The chain employs TRBV7-8 and TRBJ1-2, with D tentatively TRBD1 (5 bases). There are 15 residues in the CDR3. Trimming stripped 2 bases from V and 3 bases from J, with 13 bases between. CDR1 SGHVS and CDR2 FQNEAQ come from the germline V gene. For the CDR3, the DNA is TGTGCCAGCAGCTTATCTGCGGGACCAGACTATGGCTACACCTTC. Translated, it gives CASSLSAGPDYGYTF.

This chain connects TRBV4-2 to TRBJ1-1; 9 bases are a match to TRBD1. This CDR3 comprises 16 residues. V shed 0 bases and J 8 bases; nucleotides not matched to a gene: 10. Germline lookup yields CDR1 LGHNA and CDR2 YNFKEQ. CDR3 amino acids: CASSQDLRPGQGEAFF. The CDR3 DNA follows: TGTGCCAGCAGCCAAGATCTCCGCCCGGGACAGGGAGAAGCTTTCTTT.

This clonotype was counted a few times. This chain uses TRBV12-3 or TRBV12-4 with TRBJ1-6; 8 nucleotides line up with TRBD1. J lost 10 bases, V lost 10 bases, and 9 bases had no gene match. The CDR3 has 13 residues. CDR3: CATLQGARSPLHF. CDR3 nucleotides: TGTGCCACTCTCCAGGGGGCGCGGTCACCCCTCCACTTT.

A few counts support this clonotype. The gene calls are TRBV28 and TRBJ2-1; 13 positions match TRBD2. The germline V gene encodes CDR1 MDHEN and CDR2 SYDVKM. V lost 4 bases and J lost 2; bases outside the gene matches: 14. The CDR3 extends over 20 amino acids. The DNA of the CDR3 is TGTGCCAGCAGTTCCACCGGGACTAGCGGGACTTTTCCCCCCTACAATGAGCAGTTCTTC. Translation: CASSSTGTSGTFPPYNEQFF. The complete variable domain, with remaining parts taken from reference TRBV28 and TRBJ2-1, reads DVKVTQSSRYLVKRTGEKVFLECVQDMDHENMFWYRQDPGLGLRLIYFSYDVKMKEKGDIPEGYSVSREKKERFSLILESASTNQTSMYLCASSSTGTSGTFPPYNEQFFGPGTRLTVL.

There are a few counts of this clonotype. The gene calls are TRBV12-3 or TRBV12-4 and TRBJ2-1; 7 bases map to TRBD2. V was clipped by 3 bases and J by 4 bases; unmatched bases: 6. The CDR3 has 15 amino acids. The DNA for the CDR3 is TGTGCCAGCAGTTTTGGGCTAGCGGATTACAATGAGCAGTTCTTC. Amino acid sequence: CASSFGLADYNEQFF.

This clonotype has at least ten counts. V and J are TRBV29-1 and TRBJ2-1; TRBD2 matches at 7 bases. Per the germline V gene, CDR1 is SQVTM and CDR2 is ANQGSEA. V was clipped by 7 bases and J by 7 bases; unmatched bases: 10. The CDR3 length is 13 residues. The CDR3 nucleotides read TGCAGCGAAACTAGCGCCGGGGGGAATGAGCAGTTCTTC. It specifies CSETSAGGNEQFF.

This clonotype was recorded a few times. The V and J genes are TRBV3-1 and TRBJ2-3, with 12 bases identical to TRBD2. Trimming at V came to 0 bases and at J to 4 bases, leaving 2 bases not matched to a gene. The CDR3 runs to 16 residues. CDR1 is LGHDT and CDR2 is YNNKEL in the germline V gene (reference sequence). The CDR3 bases are TGTGCCAGCAGCCAAGATAGACTAGCGGGAGCAGATACGCAGTATTTT. This encodes CASSQDRLAGADTQYF.

The rearrangement links TRBV19 to TRBJ1-6; possible D gene TRBD1, 5 bases. The CDR3 contains 15 residues. Germline V gene lookup returns CDR1 LNHDA and CDR2 SQIVND (reference sequence). The V end lost 6 bases, the J end lost 7 bases, and 16 bases lay between the germline ends. This CDR3 is CASRPPGDGNSPLHF. The CDR3 DNA sequence: TGTGCCAGTAGACCGCCGGGGGACGGAAATTCACCCCTCCACTTT.

This clonotype was detected only once. V and J are TRBV2 and TRBJ2-2; D not certain. Per the germline V gene, CDR1 is SNHLY and CDR2 is FYNNEI. The CDR3 is made up of 16 amino acids. V was cut by 6 bases and J by 1 base, with 15 bases left in between. CDR3 in amino acids: CASSVDTQLNTGELFF. CDR3 in DNA: TGTGCCAGCAGCGTCGACACCCAACTGAACACCGGGGAGCTGTTTTTT. The whole variable domain, filled in from reference TRBV2 and TRBJ2-2, reads EPEVTQTPSHQVTQMGQEVILRCVPISNHLYFYWYRQILGQKVEFLVSFYNNEISEKSEIFDDQFSVERPDGSNFTLKIRSTKLEDSAMYFCASSVDTQLNTGELFFGEGSRLTVL.

The chain uses TRBV11-2 and TRBJ2-3, with 9 bases aligning to TRBD2. The CDR3 is made up of 17 amino acids. CDR1 and CDR2 from the germline V gene are SGHAT and FQNNGV. With V trimmed by 1 base and J by 5 bases, 10 bases remained unmatched. CDR3 sequence: CASSLGAGGPSEDTQYF. The CDR3 DNA sequence: TGTGCCAGCAGCTTAGGGGCGGGAGGGCCCTCGGAAGATACGCAGTATTTT. Full variable domain (rest looked up from reference TRBV11-2 and TRBJ2-3): EAGVAQSPRYKIIEKRQSVAFWCNPISGHATLYWYQQILGQGPKLLIQFQNNGVVDDSQLPKDRFSAERLKGVDSTLKIQPAKLEDSAVYLCASSLGAGGPSEDTQYFGPGTRLTVL.

This clonotype was counted a few times. This sequence joins TRBV9 and TRBJ2-3; 8 bases match TRBD1. J was trimmed by 5 bases and V by 5 bases; bases with no gene match: 13. Germline assignment: CDR1 SGDLS and CDR2 YYNGEE. This CDR3 comprises 16 residues. The CDR3 sequence: CASSQHGDRRVDTQYF. The DNA of the CDR3 is TGTGCCAGCAGTCAACACGGGGACAGGAGGGTAGATACGCAGTATTTT.